These 27 T cell receptor beta chains share one sample of origin, sequenced in a study of early T cells in non-severe SARS-CoV-2 infection. One entry per CDR3 protein, called by TCRdb with MiXCR from the 5' RACE reads. Of roughly 55,000 distinct CDR3 sequences detected, more than 9% appear once; the ten largest clones hold 10%. The specimen was whole blood. Source of these receptors: an adult who was a healthcare worker with PCR-confirmed SARS-CoV-2 infection or an uninfected control (not recorded which).

V and J are TRBV5-5 and TRBJ2-5; D is undetermined. This CDR3 is built from 14 residues. Germline-derived CDR1 and CDR2 are SGHKS and YYEKEE (reference sequence). Trimming removed 0 bases from V and 2 bases from J, with 8 bases in between. CDR3 region: CASSLAPPQETQYF. The CDR3, as DNA: TGTGCCAGCAGCTTGGCCCCACCTCAAGAGACCCAGTACTTC. The full variable domain, its missing parts supplied by reference TRBV5-5 and TRBJ2-5, is DAGVTQSPTHLIKTRGQQVTLRCSPISGHKSVSWYQQVLGQGPQFIFQYYEKEERGRGNFPDRFSARQFPNYSSELNVNALLLGDSALYLCASSLAPPQETQYFGPGTRLLVL.

This clonotype was picked up a small number of times. The J gene is TRBJ1-1, the V gene TRBV9, with TRBD1 as a possible D gene (6 bases). Germline CDR1 reads SGDLS; CDR2 reads YYNGEE. Trimming removed 0 bases at V and 5 bases at J, with 17 bases between. The CDR3 consists of 16 residues. CDR3 region: CASSVVLSRGGTEAFF. CDR3 in DNA: TGTGCCAGCAGCGTAGTTCTATCCAGGGGAGGTACTGAAGCTTTCTTT.

J is TRBJ2-3 and V is TRBV3-1, with D perhaps TRBD1 or TRBD2 (5 bases each). V shed 0 bases and J shed 4 bases, with 17 bases lying between them. CDR3 length: 17 amino acids. From germline, CDR1 is LGHDT and CDR2 YNNKEL (reference sequence). CDR3 residues: CASSQEARDRGPDTQYF. CDR3 in DNA: TGTGCCAGCAGCCAAGAGGCTCGGGACCGCGGCCCAGATACGCAGTATTTT.

This clonotype was detected many times. CDR3: CASSVTASSRNEQFF. The CDR3 coding sequence is TGTGCCAGCAGCGTTACCGCGTCTTCGCGGAATGAGCAGTTCTTC. The rearrangement uses TRBV28 and TRBJ2-1; no definite D call. The length of the CDR3 is 15 residues. In germline, CDR1 is MDHEN, CDR2 SYDVKM. V was clipped by 6 bases and J by 7 bases, with 19 bases between them.

This clonotype was recorded at least ten times. The gene calls are TRBV6-1 and TRBJ2-5, with 9 bases matching TRBD1. CDR1 and CDR2 (germline): MNHNS, SASEGT. The CDR3 extends over 15 amino acids. J lost 4 bases, V lost 0 bases, and 3 bases had no gene match. The CDR3 coding sequence is TGTGCCAGCAGTGAAGCGGCGACAGGGGGAGAGACCCAGTACTTC. This gives the protein CASSEAATGGETQYF.

This clonotype was seen ten or more times. V usage is TRBV18 and J usage is TRBJ2-7, with 7 bases lining up with TRBD1. CDR3 size: 14 residues. The germline CDR1 and CDR2 sequences are KGHSH and LQKENI. J gave up 6 bases and V 3 bases, and 8 bases lay outside the gene matches. CDR3 nucleotide sequence: TGTGCCAGCTCACCGGATCAGGGGGTAGGCGAGCAGTACTTC. Translation: CASSPDQGVGEQYF.

This clonotype was found many times. The chain carries TRBV2 and TRBJ2-5, with TRBD1 identical over 7 bases. Germline V gene data show CDR1 as SNHLY and CDR2 as FYNNEI. This CDR3 region has 16 residues. The trim removed 5 bases at V and 1 base at J, leaving 10 bases unmatched. The CDR3 bases are TGTGCCAGCAGTACAGATACCCGGGACAGCCAAGAGACCCAGTACTTC. It yields the protein CASSTDTRDSQETQYF.

This rearrangement joins TRBV7-9 to TRBJ2-5; the D gene is possibly TRBD2 (5 bases). Trimming left V 5 bases short and J 4 bases short, with 17 bases between. From germline, CDR1 is SEHNR and CDR2 FQNEAQ (reference sequence). The CDR3 totals 15 residues. The CDR3 coding sequence is TGTGCCAGCAGCCCCACTAGGAGTATGACAGAGACCCAGTACTTC. It encodes CASSPTRSMTETQYF.

This clonotype appeared a few times. The V call is TRBV27, the J call TRBJ2-1; D gene uncertain. Per the germline V gene, CDR1 is MNHEY and CDR2 is SMNVEV (reference sequence). V lost 3 bases, J lost 5 bases, and 11 bases lay in between. CDR3 length equals 14 residues. Here the CDR3 DNA reads TGTGCCAGCAGTTTTTGGGGTTTAGACAATGAGCAGTTCTTC. Protein: CASSFWGLDNEQFF.

This clonotype was counted at least ten times. The rearrangement links TRBV7-6 to TRBJ1-3; 11 nucleotides agree with TRBD1. V lost 5 bases and J lost 0; bases outside the gene matches: 6. The germline CDR1 and CDR2 sequences are SGHVS and FNYEAQ. The CDR3 runs 17 residues. The CDR3 bases are TGTGCCAGCAGCGACGGACAGGGGGCGTACTCTGGAAACACCATATATTTT. Amino acid sequence: CASSDGQGAYSGNTIYF.

The chain joins TRBV20-1 to TRBJ2-1; 7 nucleotides line up with TRBD2. The CDR3 is 15 residues long. CDR1 DFQATT and CDR2 SNEGSKA come from the germline V gene (reference sequence). Trimming took 3 bases from V and 1 from J; bases not matched to a gene: 6. The CDR3 protein is CSASAGTMSYNEQFF. In DNA form, the CDR3 reads TGCAGTGCTAGCGCAGGGACTATGTCCTACAATGAGCAGTTCTTC.

This clonotype was detected only a few times. V usage is TRBV28 and J usage is TRBJ1-2; unclear D gene. The CDR3 runs 11 residues. V lost 4 bases and J lost 6, with 6 bases in between. Germline V gene lookup returns CDR1 MDHEN and CDR2 SYDVKM. CDR3 residues: CASSWIHGYTF. The CDR3 region has the DNA TGTGCCAGCAGTTGGATCCATGGCTACACCTTC.

In its sample, this clonotype was seen a few times. The chain has TRBV5-1 and TRBJ2-2, with TRBD1 matching 8 bases. Trimming removed 0 bases from V and 3 bases from J; junction bases left unmatched: 16. The CDR3 runs 20 residues. Germline CDR1 reads SGHRS; CDR2 reads YFSETQ. The CDR3 is CASSLAWTGTPFKDTGELFF. The DNA for the CDR3 is TGCGCCAGCAGCTTGGCCTGGACAGGGACCCCCTTCAAGGACACCGGGGAGCTGTTTTTT.

The chain uses TRBV2 and TRBJ1-5; 8 bases fit TRBD1. J was trimmed by 1 base and V by 8 bases; bases with no gene match: 4. Germline V CDR1 and CDR2: SNHLY, FYNNEI. The CDR3 contains 14 residues. CDR3 residues: CASGGQGSNQPQHF. The CDR3 region has the DNA TGTGCCAGCGGAGGACAGGGAAGCAATCAGCCCCAGCATTTT.

The sample holds a few counts of this clonotype. The chain links TRBV18 to TRBJ2-1, with D unresolved. The CDR3 covers 13 residues. The V end was cut by 1 base, the J end by 3 bases, with 4 bases between. Germline CDR1 and CDR2: KGHSH and LQKENI. CDR3 loop: CASSPLIYNEQFF. For the CDR3, the DNA is TGTGCCAGCTCACCACTAATCTACAATGAGCAGTTCTTC.

This clonotype occurred a few times. The chain carries TRBV29-1 and TRBJ2-7; the D is unclear. CDR3 length equals 12 residues. Trimming removed 7 bases from V and 11 bases from J, with 21 bases in between. Germline assignment: CDR1 SQVTM and CDR2 ANQGSEA. The CDR3 region is CSASAGRSVEYF. The CDR3 bases are TGCAGCGCCTCGGCCGGGCGATCGGTCGAGTACTTC.

The CDR3 region is CASSSDLYEQYF. CDR3 DNA: TGTGCCAGCAGTTCCGACTTATACGAGCAGTACTTC. This chain joins TRBV6-5 and TRBJ2-7; D is ambiguous. The CDR3 is 12 residues long. V dropped 4 bases and J dropped 4 bases, with 8 bases sitting between them. Germline V gene sequence: CDR1 MNHEY, CDR2 SVGAGI.

CDR3 bases: TGTGCCAGCAGTTTAAGTCTGAGGGTAAACTACGAGCAGTACTTC. Its translation is CASSLSLRVNYEQYF. V usage is TRBV12-3 or TRBV12-4 and J usage is TRBJ2-7, with a tentative D call TRBD2 (5 bases). This CDR3 spans 15 amino acids. V lost 2 bases, J lost 3 bases, and 14 bases lay in between.

This clonotype has a count of ten or more. The V call is TRBV28, the J call TRBJ2-4, with TRBD2 identical over 14 bases. This CDR3 comprises 18 residues. V lost 2 bases, J lost 0 bases, and 3 bases stayed unmatched. CDR1 is MDHEN, CDR2 SYDVKM, per germline. The CDR3 loop is CASSLGTSGGLAKNIQYF. The CDR3 DNA reads as TGTGCCAGCAGTTTAGGGACTAGCGGGGGTCTAGCCAAAAACATTCAGTACTTC.

This clonotype was detected a few times. The gene calls are TRBV7-2 and TRBJ2-7, with 9 bases that match TRBD2. Germline-derived CDR1 and CDR2 are SGHTA and FQGNSA. V shed 5 bases, J shed 3 bases, and the junction held 2 bases outside the gene matches. The CDR3 length is 13 residues. The CDR3 spells CASSQREVYEQYF. The CDR3 bases are TGTGCCAGCAGCCAGCGGGAGGTCTACGAGCAGTACTTC.

This clonotype was counted ten times or more. The V call is TRBV4-1, the J call TRBJ2-3, with D hard to call. The CDR3 is 15 residues long. Germline loops: CDR1 MGHRA, CDR2 YSYEKL. Trimming left V 0 bases short and J 0 bases short, with 7 bases between. The CDR3 bases are TGCGCCAGCAGCCAAGATCACGGAAGCACAGATACGCAGTATTTT. It yields the protein CASSQDHGSTDTQYF.

The CDR3 nucleotides read TGCAGCGTGAGGGGGACAGCGAACACCGGGGAGCTGTTTTTT. It yields the protein CSVRGTANTGELFF. The chain has TRBV29-1 and TRBJ2-2, with TRBD1 identical over 7 bases. The CDR3 sequence is 14 residues long. Trimming removed 6 bases from V and 0 bases from J; junction bases left unmatched: 4. CDR1 and CDR2 from the germline V gene are SQVTM and ANQGSEA.

In this sample, this clonotype turned up a few times. This sequence joins TRBV11-2 and TRBJ1-1; D call uncertain. The CDR3 is 15 amino acids. CDR1 is SGHAT and CDR2 is FQNNGV in the germline V gene. The ends were cut back, 0 bases at V and 5 bases at J, with 13 bases in the middle. The CDR3 nucleotides are TGTGCCAGCAGCTTAGAAATCAGCTGGGGAACTGAAGCTTTCTTT. Translation: CASSLEISWGTEAFF. The full variable domain, its missing parts supplied by reference TRBV11-2 and TRBJ1-1, is EAGVAQSPRYKIIEKRQSVAFWCNPISGHATLYWYQQILGQGPKLLIQFQNNGVVDDSQLPKDRFSAERLKGVDSTLKIQPAKLEDSAVYLCASSLEISWGTEAFFGQGTRLTVV.

The CDR3 DNA follows: TGTGCCATAGGGACAGGGCACACAGATACGCAGTATTTT. This translates into CAIGTGHTDTQYF. The rearrangement joins TRBV10-3 to TRBJ2-3, with TRBD1 identical over 9 bases. CDR1 is ENHRY, CDR2 SYGVKD, per germline. Unmatched junction bases numbered 3, after V lost 9 bases and J lost 2 bases. CDR3 length equals 13 residues.

This clonotype showed up many times. This chain joins TRBV14 and TRBJ1-6; D may be TRBD1 (5 bases). The CDR3 is made up of 14 amino acids. CDR1 SGHDN and CDR2 FVKESK come from the germline V gene. V gave up 6 bases and J gave up 9 bases, with 15 bases separating them. CDR3 nucleotide sequence: TGTGCCAGCAGAAAGGAGGGGAGAGCTTCACCCCTCCACTTT. This gives the protein CASRKEGRASPLHF.

This clonotype was detected ten times or more. V usage is TRBV5-1 and J usage is TRBJ2-1; D tentatively fits TRBD1 or TRBD2 (5 bases each). The germline V and J ends were trimmed by 3 bases and 3 bases, with 16 bases remaining between them. CDR1 is SGHRS and CDR2 is YFSETQ in the germline V gene. The CDR3 runs 16 residues. This CDR3 is CASSSVPGTNYNEQFF. CDR3 DNA: TGCGCCAGCAGCTCGGTACCGGGGACCAACTACAATGAGCAGTTCTTC.

The sample holds a few counts of this clonotype. The rearrangement uses TRBV3-1 and TRBJ1-1, with D possibly being TRBD1 (6 bases). CDR3 length equals 15 residues. V was clipped by 6 bases and J by 0 bases, with 14 bases between them. Germline lookup yields CDR1 LGHDT and CDR2 YNNKEL (reference sequence). The CDR3 reads CASRHRQALNTEAFF. The CDR3 nucleotides are TGTGCCAGCAGACACAGACAGGCGCTGAACACTGAAGCTTTCTTT.